Sequencing of this T cell receptor (beta chain) was carried out in a study of shared clonotypes between healthy human individuals. Study-level results: Naive CD4 clonotypes overlapped across a handful of donors at approximately 4.5%. Sequencing depth was expected to affect clonotype sharing among donors. Naive subsets generally exceeded memory subsets in estimated richness.

With respect to this clone: The target antigen is unknown.

Every subset had its genomic DNA shared out evenly among several immunoSEQ plates. Method: immunoSEQ multiplex PCR; TCRdb's copy keeps in-frame clones and lacks some. In the table there are more than 2 million clones, 95% of which are singletons. CDR3 length: 11 amino acids. Germline CDR1 LGHNT, CDR2 FRNRAP. V was shortened by 9 bases and J by 7 bases, with 10 bases between the two germline ends. The clonotype comes from a man aged 18 to 29 in good health. The chain carries TRBV12-5 and TRBJ2-1; D not resolved. The sample was naive CD4+ T cells sorted from blood. Regarding subset: CD45RA+ positively selected. The CDR3 here is CASIEINEQFF. The CDR3 DNA follows: TGTGCTAGCATAGAAATAAATGAGCAGTTCTTC.